These 10 T cell receptor beta chains share one sample of origin, sequenced in a study of blood T cell repertoires in COVID-19. Sequencing used immunoSEQ multiplex PCR; TCRdb keeps in-frame clones, though not all of them. The top ten hold about 13% of the sample, which has 110,000 or so clones, 85% seen once. Sequenced: peripheral blood. These TCRs come from a human donor in a cohort sampled during active COVID-19.

This clone has only one observation. The chain carries TRBV7-2 and TRBJ1-4; tentatively, D is TRBD1 (6 bases). The CDR3 totals 14 residues. V was pared by 1 base and J by 10 bases, with 13 bases between. The V gene's germline CDR1 is SGHTA and CDR2 FQGNSA. The CDR3 DNA follows: TGTGCCAGCAGCTTAGGAGGGCAAGGGGGAAAACTGTTTTTT. Residues: CASSLGGQGGKLFF. Full variable domain (rest looked up from reference TRBV7-2 and TRBJ1-4): GAGVSQSPSNKVTEKGKDVELRCDPISGHTALYWYRQSLGQGLEFLIYFQGNSAPDKSGLPSDRFSAERTGGSVSTLTIQRTQQEDSAVYLCASSLGGQGGKLFFGSGTQLSVL.

The J gene is TRBJ1-3, the V gene TRBV6-6, with a tentative D call TRBD1 (6 bases). CDR3 length equals 15 residues. Trimming cost V 2 bases and J 8 bases, with 16 bases left between them. CDR1 MNHNY and CDR2 SVGAGI come from the germline V gene (reference sequence). This chain's CDR3 is CASSYPGAGGDTIYF. DNA for the CDR3: TGTGCCAGCAGTTACCCAGGGGCGGGGGGAGACACCATATATTTT.

The J gene is TRBJ2-1, the V gene TRBV30; 8 nucleotides line up with TRBD2. Germline CDR1 is GTSNPN and CDR2 is SVGIG (reference sequence). The CDR3 contains 16 residues. Losses at the gene ends were 5 bases for V and 8 bases for J; bases not matched to a gene: 17. In nucleotides, the CDR3 is TGTGCCTGGGCGGAAGGACTAGCCTTCAGGAACGATGAGCAGTTCTTC. It codes for CAWAEGLAFRNDEQFF.

The chain couples TRBV3-1 (or the pseudogene TRBV3-2) to TRBJ2-5; TRBD1 matches at 7 bases. Germline assignment: CDR1 LGHDT and CDR2 YNNKEL (reference sequence). This CDR3 has 17 amino acids. After removal of 4 bases from V and 3 bases from J, the junction contained 14 bases not matched to a gene. The CDR3 region has the DNA TGTGCCAGCAGCCGACGGGCCTGCTGGACAGGAGAAGAGACCCAGTACTTC. Amino acid sequence: CASSRRACWTGEETQYF.

This clone was counted a few times. The V and J genes are TRBV15 and TRBJ2-6, with D maybe TRBD1 (6 bases). The CDR3 covers 18 residues. The ends were cut back, 3 bases at V and 0 bases at J, with 15 bases in the middle. CDR1 is LNHNV and CDR2 is YYDKDF in the germline V gene (reference sequence). The CDR3 DNA follows: TGTGCCACCAGCAGGAGTAGGGACAAATCCTCTGGGGCCAACGTCCTGACTTTC. This sequence encodes CATSRSRDKSSGANVLTF.

This chain joins TRBV20-1 and TRBJ1-5, with D tentatively TRBD1 (5 bases). V was clipped by 3 bases and J by 0 bases, with 9 bases between them. Germline values: CDR1 DFQATT, CDR2 SNEGSKA (reference sequence). This CDR3 has 14 amino acids. The CDR3 sequence: CSASRQYSNQPQHF. DNA of the CDR3: TGCAGTGCTAGTAGACAGTATAGCAATCAGCCCCAGCATTTT.

This chain's CDR3 is CASSFRGRGLAAEQFF. DNA of the CDR3: TGTGCCAGCAGCTTTCGGGGGAGGGGACTAGCGGCGGAGCAGTTCTTC. This chain connects TRBV28 to TRBJ2-1; 11 bases align to TRBD2. With V trimmed by 6 bases and J by 10 bases, 14 bases remained unmatched. The CDR3 consists of 16 residues. The germline V gene encodes CDR1 MDHEN and CDR2 SYDVKM.

The chain has TRBV6-1 and TRBJ1-3; TRBD1 aligns across 8 bases. This CDR3 is built from 16 residues. With 4 bases clipped from V and 0 bases from J, the junction kept 5 bases outside the gene matches. Germline V gene data show CDR1 as MNHNS and CDR2 as SASEGT. CDR3 protein: CASSGDRTYSGNTIYF. In DNA, the CDR3 is TGTGCCAGCAGTGGGGACAGGACTTACTCTGGAAACACCATATATTTT.

The chain links TRBV4-2 to TRBJ2-1; TRBD2 matches 8 bases. This CDR3 region has 11 residues. Per germline, CDR1 LGHNA and CDR2 YNFKEQ. V was pared by 3 bases and J by 15 bases, with 4 bases of the junction left unmatched. The chain's CDR3 is CASSQGLVPFF. CDR3 coding DNA: TGTGCCAGCAGCCAGGGACTAGTCCCGTTCTTC.

CDR3 in amino acids: CASSPGTVGNTIYF. In DNA, the CDR3 is TGTGCCAGCAGCCCCGGGACAGTCGGAAACACCATATATTTT. The rearrangement links TRBV9 to TRBJ1-3; 7 positions match TRBD1. From germline, CDR1 is SGDLS and CDR2 YYNGEE. The CDR3 length is 14 residues. Germline trimming cut 4 bases from V and 4 bases from J; bases unmatched to any gene: 5. The variable domain in full, with the rest retrieved from reference TRBV9 and TRBJ1-3, is DSGVTQTPKHLITATGQRVTLRCSPRSGDLSVYWYQQSLDQGLQFLIQYYNGEERAKGNILERFSAQQFPDLHSELNLSSLELGDSALYFCASSPGTVGNTIYFGEGSWLTVV.